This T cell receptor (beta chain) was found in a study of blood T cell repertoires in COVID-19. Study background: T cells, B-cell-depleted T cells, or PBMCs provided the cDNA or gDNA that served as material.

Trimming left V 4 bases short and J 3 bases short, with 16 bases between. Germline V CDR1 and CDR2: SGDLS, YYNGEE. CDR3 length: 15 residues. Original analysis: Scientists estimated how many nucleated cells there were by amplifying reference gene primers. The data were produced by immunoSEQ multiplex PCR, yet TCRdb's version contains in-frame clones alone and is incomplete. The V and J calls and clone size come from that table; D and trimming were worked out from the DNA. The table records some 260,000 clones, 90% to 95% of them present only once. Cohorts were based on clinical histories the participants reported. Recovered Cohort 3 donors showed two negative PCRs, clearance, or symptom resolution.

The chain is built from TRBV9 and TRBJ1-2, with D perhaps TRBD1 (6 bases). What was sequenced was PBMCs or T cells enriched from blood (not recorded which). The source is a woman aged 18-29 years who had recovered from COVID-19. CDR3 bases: TGTGCCAGCAGCCTAGGAGGGGGTGGAGACTATGGCTACACCTTC. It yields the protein CASSLGGGGDYGYTF.